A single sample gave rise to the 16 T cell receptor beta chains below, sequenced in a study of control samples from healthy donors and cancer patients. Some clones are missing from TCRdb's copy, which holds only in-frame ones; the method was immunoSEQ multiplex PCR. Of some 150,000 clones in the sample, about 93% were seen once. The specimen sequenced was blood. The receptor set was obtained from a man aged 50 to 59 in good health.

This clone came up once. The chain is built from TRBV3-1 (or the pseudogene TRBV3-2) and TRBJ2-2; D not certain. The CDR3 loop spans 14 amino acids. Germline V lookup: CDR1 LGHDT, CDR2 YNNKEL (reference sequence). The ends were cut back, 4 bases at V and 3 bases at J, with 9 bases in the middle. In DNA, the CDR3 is TGTGCCAGCAGCCTCCGGACCCACACCGGGGAGCTGTTTTTT. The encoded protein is CASSLRTHTGELFF.

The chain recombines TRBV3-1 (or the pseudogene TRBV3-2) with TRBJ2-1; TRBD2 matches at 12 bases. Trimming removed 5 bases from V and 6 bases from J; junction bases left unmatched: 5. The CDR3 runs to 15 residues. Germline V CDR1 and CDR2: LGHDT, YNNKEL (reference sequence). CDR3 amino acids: CASSETSGRFNEQFF. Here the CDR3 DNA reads TGTGCCAGCAGCGAGACTAGCGGGAGATTCAATGAGCAGTTCTTC.

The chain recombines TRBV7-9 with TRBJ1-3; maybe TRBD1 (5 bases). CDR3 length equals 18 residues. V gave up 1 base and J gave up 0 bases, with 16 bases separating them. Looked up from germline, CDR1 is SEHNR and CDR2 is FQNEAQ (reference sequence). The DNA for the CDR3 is TGTGCCAGCAGCTTAGTACGGGGACCGATGAGCTCTGGAAACACCATATATTTT. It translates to CASSLVRGPMSSGNTIYF.

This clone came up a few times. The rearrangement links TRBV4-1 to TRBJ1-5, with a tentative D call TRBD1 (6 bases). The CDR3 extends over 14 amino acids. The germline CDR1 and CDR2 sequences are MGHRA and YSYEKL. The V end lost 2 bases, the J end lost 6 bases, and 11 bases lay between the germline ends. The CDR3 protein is CASSQRGGFQPQHF. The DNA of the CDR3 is TGCGCCAGCAGCCAAAGGGGGGGCTTTCAGCCCCAGCATTTT.

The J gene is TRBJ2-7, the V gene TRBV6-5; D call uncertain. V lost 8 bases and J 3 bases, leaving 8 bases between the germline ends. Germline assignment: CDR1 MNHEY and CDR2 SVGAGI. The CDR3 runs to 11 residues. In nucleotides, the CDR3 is TGTGCCAGCGGCAGATACTACGAGCAGTACTTC. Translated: CASGRYYEQYF.

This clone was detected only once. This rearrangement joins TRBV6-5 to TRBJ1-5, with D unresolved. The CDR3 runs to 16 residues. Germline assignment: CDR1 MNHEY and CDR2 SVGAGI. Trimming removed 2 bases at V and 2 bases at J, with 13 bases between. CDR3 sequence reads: CASSYGGHTGNQPQHF. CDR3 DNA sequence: TGTGCCAGCAGTTACGGCGGGCATACAGGCAATCAGCCCCAGCATTTT.

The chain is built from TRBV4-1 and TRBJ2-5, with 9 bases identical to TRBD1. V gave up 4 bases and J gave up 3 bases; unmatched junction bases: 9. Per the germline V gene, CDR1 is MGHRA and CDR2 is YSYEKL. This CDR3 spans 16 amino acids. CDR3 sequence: CASSLTGTGNEETQYF. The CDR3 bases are TGCGCCAGCAGCCTAACCGGGACAGGGAATGAAGAGACCCAGTACTTC.

The CDR3 bases are TGTGCCAGCAGTGGAAGACAGGGCCTCGGGGAAAAACTGTTTTTT. Protein sequence: CASSGRQGLGEKLFF. The chain uses TRBV27 and TRBJ1-4; 7 positions agree with TRBD1. Unmatched junction bases numbered 11, after V lost 5 bases and J lost 8 bases. This CDR3 is built from 15 residues. Looked up from germline, CDR1 is MNHEY and CDR2 is SMNVEV (reference sequence).

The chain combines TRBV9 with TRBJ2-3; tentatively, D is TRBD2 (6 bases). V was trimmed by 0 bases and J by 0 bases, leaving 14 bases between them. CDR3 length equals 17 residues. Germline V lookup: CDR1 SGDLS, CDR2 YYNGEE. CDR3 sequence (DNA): TGTGCCAGCAGCGTAGGGCGGGGCACTTCTAGCACAGATACGCAGTATTTT. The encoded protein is CASSVGRGTSSTDTQYF.

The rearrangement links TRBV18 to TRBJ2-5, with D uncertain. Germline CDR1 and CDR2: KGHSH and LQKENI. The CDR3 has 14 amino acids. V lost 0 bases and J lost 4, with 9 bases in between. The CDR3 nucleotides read TGTGCCAGCTCACCACCGTCCAATACAGAGACCCAGTACTTC. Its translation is CASSPPSNTETQYF.

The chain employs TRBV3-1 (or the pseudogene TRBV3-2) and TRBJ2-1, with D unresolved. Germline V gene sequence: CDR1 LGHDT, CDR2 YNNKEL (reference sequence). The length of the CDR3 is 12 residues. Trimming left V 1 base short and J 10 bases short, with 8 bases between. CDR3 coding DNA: TGTGCCAGCAGCCAAGGACCCCAAGAGCAGTTCTTC. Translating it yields CASSQGPQEQFF.

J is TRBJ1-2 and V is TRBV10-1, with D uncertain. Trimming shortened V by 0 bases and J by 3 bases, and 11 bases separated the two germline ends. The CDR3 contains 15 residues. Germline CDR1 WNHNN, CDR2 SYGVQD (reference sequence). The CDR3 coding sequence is TGCGCCAGCAGTGAGTCGAAGGGAAGGGACTATGGCTACACCTTC. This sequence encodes CASSESKGRDYGYTF.

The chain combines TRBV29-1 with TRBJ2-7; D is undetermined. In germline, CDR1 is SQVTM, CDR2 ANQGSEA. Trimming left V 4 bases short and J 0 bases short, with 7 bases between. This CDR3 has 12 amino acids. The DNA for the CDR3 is TGCAGCGTTGGAGGTACCTCCTACGAGCAGTACTTC. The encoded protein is CSVGGTSYEQYF.

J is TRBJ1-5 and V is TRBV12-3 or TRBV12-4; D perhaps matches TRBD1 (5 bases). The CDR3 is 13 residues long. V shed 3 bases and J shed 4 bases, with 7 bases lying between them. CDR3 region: CASSLAGNQPQHF. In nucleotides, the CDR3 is TGTGCCAGCAGTTTGGCAGGGAATCAGCCCCAGCATTTT.

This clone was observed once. The CDR3 nucleotides are TGCGCCAGCCGATTTCAAGCGGGAGGGCCGGCAGATACGCAGTATTTT. Translated: CASRFQAGGPADTQYF. J is TRBJ2-3 and V is TRBV5-1; 10 bases line up with TRBD2. The J segment lost 4 bases and the V segment lost 7 bases, leaving 12 bases of the junction unmatched. CDR1 is SGHRS and CDR2 is YFSETQ in the germline V gene. The CDR3 contains 16 residues.

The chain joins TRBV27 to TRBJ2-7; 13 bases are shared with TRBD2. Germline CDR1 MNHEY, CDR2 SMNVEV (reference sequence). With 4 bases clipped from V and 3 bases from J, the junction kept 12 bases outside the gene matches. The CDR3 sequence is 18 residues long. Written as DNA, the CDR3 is TGTGCCAGCAGTTCCTCCGGGACTAGCGGGACGAGGGGCTACGAGCAGTACTTC. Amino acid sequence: CASSSSGTSGTRGYEQYF.